This is a list of T cell receptor beta chains from one sample in a study of T-cell memory formation after mild COVID-19. TCRdb reprocessed the 5' RACE reads with MiXCR, giving one entry per CDR3 protein. This sample carries nearly 110,000 distinct CDR3 sequences, about a sixth of them seen once, and the ten largest clones take approximately 28%. The sequencing sample was made of PBMCs or a T cell subset sorted from them (not recorded which). The receptors shown here come from an adult woman who had mild COVID-19 (a few samples of this study predate the infection). Cell type and time point are not known. Both conserved end residues are part of each CDR3. Fields, in order: V gene, clone size, D gene, J gene, CDR3 length, CDR3 DNA, CDR3 protein. D genes are given only for firm matches. Expanded clones are given a class, and other clones once, few, many or no size at all.

v_gene: TRBV6-6
abundance: -
d_gene: TRBD1
j_gene: TRBJ2-6
len: 15
CDR3nt: TGTGCCAGCAGCCCGGACAGGGAGTTTCCCAACGTCCTGACTTTC
CDR3aa: CASSPDREFPNVLTF

v_gene: TRBV27
abundance: few
d_gene: TRBD1
j_gene: TRBJ2-7
len: 13
CDR3nt: TGTGCCAGCAGTTTACCCGGGACAGGCGAGCAGTACTTC
CDR3aa: CASSLPGTGEQYF

v_gene: TRBV9
abundance: -
d_gene: TRBD2
j_gene: TRBJ2-1
len: 18
CDR3nt: TGTGCCAGCAGCGTTTATAGCGGGACCACTCTTTCCTACAATGAGCAGTTCTTC
CDR3aa: CASSVYSGTTLSYNEQFF

v_gene: TRBV10-3
abundance: few
d_gene: -
j_gene: TRBJ2-1
len: 15
CDR3nt: TGTGCCATCAGTGAGTCCCCGCAGGGTATCGATGAGCAGTTCTTC
CDR3aa: CAISESPQGIDEQFF

v_gene: TRBV5-6
abundance: few
d_gene: -
j_gene: TRBJ2-2
len: 15
CDR3nt: TGTGCCAGCAGCTTTACGTCAGCGAACACCGGGGAGCTGTTTTTT
CDR3aa: CASSFTSANTGELFF

v_gene: TRBV12-3/TRBV12-4
abundance: -
d_gene: -
j_gene: TRBJ2-7
len: 13
CDR3nt: TGTGCCAGCAGTTCACCCACAAGCTACGAGCAGTACTTC
CDR3aa: CASSSPTSYEQYF

v_gene: TRBV6-2/TRBV6-3
abundance: -
d_gene: TRBD2
j_gene: TRBJ2-2
len: 23
CDR3nt: TGTGCCAGCAGTTACCCGGATGATTGGATGGCTAGCGGGAGACACACGAACACCGGGGAGCTGTTTTTT
CDR3aa: CASSYPDDWMASGRHTNTGELFF

v_gene: TRBV6-1
abundance: few
d_gene: -
j_gene: TRBJ2-1
len: 15
CDR3nt: TGTGCCAGCAGTGAAGGGGAAAGCTCCTACAATGAGCAGTTCTTC
CDR3aa: CASSEGESSYNEQFF

v_gene: TRBV20-1
abundance: -
d_gene: -
j_gene: TRBJ2-5
len: 16
CDR3nt: TGCAGTGCTAGAGATCCCCCCGGAGGAGTCCAAGAGACCCAGTACTTC
CDR3aa: CSARDPPGGVQETQYF

v_gene: TRBV4-1
abundance: few
d_gene: -
j_gene: TRBJ2-7
len: 19
CDR3nt: TGCGCCAGCAGCCAATCGCTTTTGGCGGGAAGGTCCTACGGGGACGAGCAGTACTTC
CDR3aa: CASSQSLLAGRSYGDEQYF

v_gene: TRBV5-1
abundance: -
d_gene: -
j_gene: TRBJ1-1
len: 17
CDR3nt: TGCGCCAGCAGCCCCCCCGTACCCTCCTACGGGGGCACTGAAGCTTTCTTT
CDR3aa: CASSPPVPSYGGTEAFF

v_gene: TRBV11-2
abundance: few
d_gene: TRBD1
j_gene: TRBJ1-1
len: 14
CDR3nt: TGTGCCAGCAGCTCACGGGACAGGCTCTCTGAAGCTTTCTTT
CDR3aa: CASSSRDRLSEAFF

v_gene: TRBV2
abundance: few
d_gene: TRBD1
j_gene: TRBJ2-1
len: 12
CDR3nt: TGTGCCAGTACAGGGGGCTACAATGAGCAGTTCTTC
CDR3aa: CASTGGYNEQFF

v_gene: TRBV27
abundance: few
d_gene: TRBD2
j_gene: TRBJ2-7
len: 13
CDR3nt: TGTGCCAGCAAAGTGGGAGGACTAGGCGAGCAGTACTTC
CDR3aa: CASKVGGLGEQYF

v_gene: TRBV20-1
abundance: few
d_gene: -
j_gene: TRBJ2-1
len: 14
CDR3nt: TGCAGTGCTAGACCTAGGCCCACTTCGGGTGAGCAGTTCTTC
CDR3aa: CSARPRPTSGEQFF

v_gene: TRBV7-9
abundance: few
d_gene: TRBD1
j_gene: TRBJ1-1
len: 13
CDR3nt: TGTGCCAGTCACGGCACAGGGGTCACTGAAGCTTTCTTT
CDR3aa: CASHGTGVTEAFF

v_gene: TRBV12-3/TRBV12-4
abundance: many
d_gene: -
j_gene: TRBJ2-7
len: 12
CDR3nt: TGTGCCAGCAGTTCACTCCTCGGAACGCAGTACTTC
CDR3aa: CASSSLLGTQYF

v_gene: TRBV20-1
abundance: few
d_gene: TRBD2
j_gene: TRBJ2-1
len: 14
CDR3nt: TGCAGTGCTAGAAGTAGCGGGAGTGTCGAGGAGCAGTTCTTC
CDR3aa: CSARSSGSVEEQFF

v_gene: TRBV4-3
abundance: -
d_gene: -
j_gene: TRBJ2-7
len: 14
CDR3nt: TGCGCCAGCAGCCAAGTAAAGGGTAACTACGAGCAGTACTTC
CDR3aa: CASSQVKGNYEQYF

v_gene: TRBV7-9
abundance: -
d_gene: TRBD1
j_gene: TRBJ2-1
len: 16
CDR3nt: TGTGCCAGCAGCTCTCCCGGGACAGGGGTAGGGAATGAGCAGTTCTTC
CDR3aa: CASSSPGTGVGNEQFF

v_gene: TRBV5-1
abundance: few
d_gene: -
j_gene: TRBJ1-2
len: 13
CDR3nt: TGCGCCAGCAGCTTGTCAAACAGGGATGGCTACACCTTC
CDR3aa: CASSLSNRDGYTF

v_gene: TRBV20-1
abundance: -
d_gene: -
j_gene: TRBJ2-7
len: 13
CDR3nt: TGCAGTGCTAGCCCCCAGGGACTCTACGAGCAGTACTTC
CDR3aa: CSASPQGLYEQYF

v_gene: TRBV5-6
abundance: few
d_gene: -
j_gene: TRBJ2-7
len: 15
CDR3nt: TGTGCCAGCAGCCCGTGGCCTACTGAAACCTACGAGCAGTACTTC
CDR3aa: CASSPWPTETYEQYF

v_gene: TRBV5-1
abundance: -
d_gene: TRBD1
j_gene: TRBJ1-2
len: 14
CDR3nt: TGCGCCAGCAGCGATCGACAGGGGGCTGATGGCTACACCTTC
CDR3aa: CASSDRQGADGYTF

v_gene: TRBV9
abundance: few
d_gene: TRBD1
j_gene: TRBJ1-2
len: 14
CDR3nt: TGTGCCAGCAGCGAAACAGGGGGCGGTGGTGGCTACACCTTC
CDR3aa: CASSETGGGGGYTF

v_gene: TRBV27
abundance: few
d_gene: TRBD1
j_gene: TRBJ2-7
len: 14
CDR3nt: TGTGCCAGCAGTTTATCCGGGACAGCCTACGAGCAGTACTTC
CDR3aa: CASSLSGTAYEQYF

v_gene: TRBV12-3/TRBV12-4
abundance: -
d_gene: TRBD1
j_gene: TRBJ2-3
len: 15
CDR3nt: TGTGCCAGCAGTCTCCGGGACAGGGTGACAGATACGCAGTATTTT
CDR3aa: CASSLRDRVTDTQYF

v_gene: TRBV30
abundance: -
d_gene: -
j_gene: TRBJ2-3
len: 13
CDR3nt: TGTGCCTGGAGTCCCGGAGGGGCAGATACGCAGTATTTT
CDR3aa: CAWSPGGADTQYF

v_gene: TRBV24-1
abundance: -
d_gene: -
j_gene: TRBJ2-3
len: 16
CDR3nt: TGTGCCACCAGTGTTTTTCCAGGGATGGGCACAGATACGCAGTATTTT
CDR3aa: CATSVFPGMGTDTQYF

v_gene: TRBV6-1
abundance: few
d_gene: -
j_gene: TRBJ2-7
len: 12
CDR3nt: TGTGCCAGCACGGGATTGTCCTACGAGCAGTACTTC
CDR3aa: CASTGLSYEQYF

v_gene: TRBV9
abundance: few
d_gene: -
j_gene: TRBJ1-6
len: 17
CDR3nt: TGTGCCAGCAGCGTAGGGGGCACGAGCTCCTATAATTCACCCCTCCACTTT
CDR3aa: CASSVGGTSSYNSPLHF

v_gene: TRBV4-1
abundance: -
d_gene: TRBD2
j_gene: TRBJ2-7
len: 17
CDR3nt: TGCGCCAGCAGCCAAGGGGTGGTGCTAGCGGGGGTAGTCGAGCAGTACTTC
CDR3aa: CASSQGVVLAGVVEQYF

v_gene: TRBV5-4
abundance: -
d_gene: TRBD1
j_gene: TRBJ2-5
len: 14
CDR3nt: TGTGCCAGCAGCGAGGACAGGGGGCAGGAGACCCAGTACTTC
CDR3aa: CASSEDRGQETQYF

v_gene: TRBV4-1
abundance: few
d_gene: TRBD1
j_gene: TRBJ1-6
len: 17
CDR3nt: TGCGCCAGCAGCCAAGTGGCGTTGGGACAGTTGAGTTCACCCCTCCACTTT
CDR3aa: CASSQVALGQLSSPLHF

v_gene: TRBV11-2
abundance: medium-sized
d_gene: -
j_gene: TRBJ2-6
len: 17
CDR3nt: TGTGCCAGCAGCTTGGTCTTTTGGGGAACTGGGGCCAACGTCCTGACTTTC
CDR3aa: CASSLVFWGTGANVLTF

v_gene: TRBV20-1
abundance: -
d_gene: -
j_gene: TRBJ2-3
len: 13
CDR3nt: TGCAGTGCTAGTACGGGGGCGGGAGATACGCAGTATTTT
CDR3aa: CSASTGAGDTQYF

v_gene: TRBV10-3
abundance: many
d_gene: -
j_gene: TRBJ2-1
len: 13
CDR3nt: TGTGCCATCAGTGGAGGAACTCTTCCCGAGCAGTTCTTC
CDR3aa: CAISGGTLPEQFF

v_gene: TRBV3-1
abundance: few
d_gene: -
j_gene: TRBJ2-7
len: 15
CDR3nt: TGTGCCAGCAGCCAAGTTGGGTTCTCCTCCTACGAGCAGTACTTC
CDR3aa: CASSQVGFSSYEQYF

v_gene: TRBV29-1
abundance: -
d_gene: TRBD1
j_gene: TRBJ2-1
len: 15
CDR3nt: TGCAGCGTTACACCGGACAGGGGGTTGTACAATGAGCAGTTCTTC
CDR3aa: CSVTPDRGLYNEQFF

v_gene: TRBV3-1
abundance: -
d_gene: -
j_gene: TRBJ2-2
len: 14
CDR3nt: TGTGCCAGCAGCCAAGTCAGGGACCCCGGGGAGCTGTTTTTT
CDR3aa: CASSQVRDPGELFF

v_gene: TRBV6-2/TRBV6-3
abundance: few
d_gene: -
j_gene: TRBJ2-5
len: 13
CDR3nt: TGTGCCAGCAGTTCCTCGTCCCCGGAGACCCAGTACTTC
CDR3aa: CASSSSSPETQYF

v_gene: TRBV27
abundance: -
d_gene: -
j_gene: TRBJ1-1
len: 16
CDR3nt: TGTGCCAGCAGTCTTTATATGAGGAGGTTCGACACTGAAGCTTTCTTT
CDR3aa: CASSLYMRRFDTEAFF

v_gene: TRBV12-3/TRBV12-4
abundance: many
d_gene: TRBD1
j_gene: TRBJ2-7
len: 17
CDR3nt: TGTGCCAGCAGTCCGGGGACAGGGATAATTTCTGCCTACGAGCAGTACTTC
CDR3aa: CASSPGTGIISAYEQYF

v_gene: TRBV5-1
abundance: few
d_gene: -
j_gene: TRBJ1-2
len: 14
CDR3nt: TGCGCCAGCAGCTCGGACAGAATTTACTATGGCTACACCTTC
CDR3aa: CASSSDRIYYGYTF

v_gene: TRBV9
abundance: -
d_gene: -
j_gene: TRBJ2-7
len: 15
CDR3nt: TGTGCCAGCAGCGTAGCGAGTAGCGGCTCCTACGAGCAGTACTTC
CDR3aa: CASSVASSGSYEQYF

v_gene: TRBV13
abundance: -
d_gene: -
j_gene: TRBJ2-3
len: 15
CDR3nt: TGTGCCAGCTGGAGTCAGTCCCTTAGCACAGATACGCAGTATTTT
CDR3aa: CASWSQSLSTDTQYF

v_gene: TRBV19
abundance: -
d_gene: -
j_gene: TRBJ1-5
len: 17
CDR3nt: TGTGCCAGTAGCCACGGGGCAGGGGCATATAGCAATCAGCCCCAGCATTTT
CDR3aa: CASSHGAGAYSNQPQHF

v_gene: TRBV11-2
abundance: -
d_gene: -
j_gene: TRBJ2-7
len: 16
CDR3nt: TGTGCCAGCAGCTCAGTAAAAGGGACCGCCTCCTACGAGCAGTACTTC
CDR3aa: CASSSVKGTASYEQYF

v_gene: TRBV4-1
abundance: many
d_gene: -
j_gene: TRBJ2-7
len: 15
CDR3nt: TGCGCCAGCAGCCAAGGCCCGGGGCCCTCCTACGAGCAGTACTTC
CDR3aa: CASSQGPGPSYEQYF

v_gene: TRBV12-3/TRBV12-4
abundance: -
d_gene: TRBD1
j_gene: TRBJ1-1
len: 14
CDR3nt: TGTGCCAGCAGCCCCTGGGGACAGGCAGTTGAAGCTTTCTTT
CDR3aa: CASSPWGQAVEAFF

v_gene: TRBV4-1
abundance: -
d_gene: -
j_gene: TRBJ2-1
len: 15
CDR3nt: TGCGCCAGCAGCCAAGTAGAACTCCTCTACAATGAGCAGTTCTTC
CDR3aa: CASSQVELLYNEQFF

v_gene: TRBV27
abundance: few
d_gene: TRBD1
j_gene: TRBJ2-1
len: 16
CDR3nt: TGTGCCAGCAGTTTATCCACCCCAGGGGGACGCCCGTTGCAGTTCTTC
CDR3aa: CASSLSTPGGRPLQFF

v_gene: TRBV14
abundance: -
d_gene: -
j_gene: TRBJ1-1
len: 14
CDR3nt: TGTGCCAGCAGCCGGGACCTCTGGAATACTGAAGCTTTCTTT
CDR3aa: CASSRDLWNTEAFF

v_gene: TRBV7-6
abundance: -
d_gene: TRBD2
j_gene: TRBJ2-1
len: 16
CDR3nt: TGTGCCAGCAGCGTCGCGCCGGGACTAGCGGGAGATGAGCAGTTCTTC
CDR3aa: CASSVAPGLAGDEQFF

v_gene: TRBV18
abundance: -
d_gene: TRBD2
j_gene: TRBJ2-7
len: 14
CDR3nt: TGTGCCAGCTCAGGGTTAGCGGGGTTCTACGAGCAGTACTTC
CDR3aa: CASSGLAGFYEQYF

v_gene: TRBV6-2/TRBV6-3
abundance: -
d_gene: -
j_gene: TRBJ2-7
len: 11
CDR3nt: TGTGCCAGCAGTAACCTCTACGAGCAGTACTTC
CDR3aa: CASSNLYEQYF

v_gene: TRBV5-1
abundance: -
d_gene: -
j_gene: TRBJ1-2
len: 15
CDR3nt: TGCGCCAGCAACGGGGAAATGGATAGTGGCTATGGCTACACCTTC
CDR3aa: CASNGEMDSGYGYTF

v_gene: TRBV9
abundance: -
d_gene: TRBD2
j_gene: TRBJ2-3
len: 15
CDR3nt: TGTGCCAGCAGCGTAGTGGTAGCGGGAGGGGATACGCAGTATTTT
CDR3aa: CASSVVVAGGDTQYF